This passage covers 2 T cell receptor beta chains from one sample sequenced in a study of metastatic and nonmetastatic thyroid tumors (dated by TCRdb to 2018 to 2020). Library generation was performed with PCR. Reads for this sample came from an Illumina HiSeq 4000. TCRdb reprocessing: public reads trimmed at Q25 with fastp, clones called with MiXCR, in-frame beta chains kept. The sample includes some 21,000 clones, with approximately 20% observed a single time. The top ten clones comprise over 20% of the sample. No patient had received any treatment before thyroid surgery. Sequencing was done on a sample of blood. Source of these receptors: a male donor with papillary thyroid cancer or a benign thyroid nodule (not recorded which). Some clones in this sample may be carry-over from other donors' samples.

The chain carries TRBV5-4 and TRBJ2-7; 11 nucleotides line up with TRBD2. V dropped 4 bases and J dropped 4; count of bases not matched to a gene: 4. CDR3 length: 14 residues. CDR1 and CDR2 from the germline V gene are SGHNT and YYREEE (reference sequence). CDR3 loop: CASSAGTSGYEQYF. The CDR3 DNA reads as TGTGCCAGCAGCGCCGGGACTAGCGGTTACGAGCAGTACTTC.

The table lists this clone with many counts. This chain connects TRBV6-2 or TRBV6-3 to TRBJ1-4; D not certain. The CDR3 covers 16 residues. Trimming removed 0 bases at V and 0 bases at J, with 8 bases between. Germline CDR1 reads MNHEY; CDR2 reads SVGEGT. CDR3 loop: CASSYSTAATNEKLFF. CDR3 nucleotides: TGTGCCAGCAGTTACTCGACTGCTGCAACTAATGAAAAACTGTTTTTT.